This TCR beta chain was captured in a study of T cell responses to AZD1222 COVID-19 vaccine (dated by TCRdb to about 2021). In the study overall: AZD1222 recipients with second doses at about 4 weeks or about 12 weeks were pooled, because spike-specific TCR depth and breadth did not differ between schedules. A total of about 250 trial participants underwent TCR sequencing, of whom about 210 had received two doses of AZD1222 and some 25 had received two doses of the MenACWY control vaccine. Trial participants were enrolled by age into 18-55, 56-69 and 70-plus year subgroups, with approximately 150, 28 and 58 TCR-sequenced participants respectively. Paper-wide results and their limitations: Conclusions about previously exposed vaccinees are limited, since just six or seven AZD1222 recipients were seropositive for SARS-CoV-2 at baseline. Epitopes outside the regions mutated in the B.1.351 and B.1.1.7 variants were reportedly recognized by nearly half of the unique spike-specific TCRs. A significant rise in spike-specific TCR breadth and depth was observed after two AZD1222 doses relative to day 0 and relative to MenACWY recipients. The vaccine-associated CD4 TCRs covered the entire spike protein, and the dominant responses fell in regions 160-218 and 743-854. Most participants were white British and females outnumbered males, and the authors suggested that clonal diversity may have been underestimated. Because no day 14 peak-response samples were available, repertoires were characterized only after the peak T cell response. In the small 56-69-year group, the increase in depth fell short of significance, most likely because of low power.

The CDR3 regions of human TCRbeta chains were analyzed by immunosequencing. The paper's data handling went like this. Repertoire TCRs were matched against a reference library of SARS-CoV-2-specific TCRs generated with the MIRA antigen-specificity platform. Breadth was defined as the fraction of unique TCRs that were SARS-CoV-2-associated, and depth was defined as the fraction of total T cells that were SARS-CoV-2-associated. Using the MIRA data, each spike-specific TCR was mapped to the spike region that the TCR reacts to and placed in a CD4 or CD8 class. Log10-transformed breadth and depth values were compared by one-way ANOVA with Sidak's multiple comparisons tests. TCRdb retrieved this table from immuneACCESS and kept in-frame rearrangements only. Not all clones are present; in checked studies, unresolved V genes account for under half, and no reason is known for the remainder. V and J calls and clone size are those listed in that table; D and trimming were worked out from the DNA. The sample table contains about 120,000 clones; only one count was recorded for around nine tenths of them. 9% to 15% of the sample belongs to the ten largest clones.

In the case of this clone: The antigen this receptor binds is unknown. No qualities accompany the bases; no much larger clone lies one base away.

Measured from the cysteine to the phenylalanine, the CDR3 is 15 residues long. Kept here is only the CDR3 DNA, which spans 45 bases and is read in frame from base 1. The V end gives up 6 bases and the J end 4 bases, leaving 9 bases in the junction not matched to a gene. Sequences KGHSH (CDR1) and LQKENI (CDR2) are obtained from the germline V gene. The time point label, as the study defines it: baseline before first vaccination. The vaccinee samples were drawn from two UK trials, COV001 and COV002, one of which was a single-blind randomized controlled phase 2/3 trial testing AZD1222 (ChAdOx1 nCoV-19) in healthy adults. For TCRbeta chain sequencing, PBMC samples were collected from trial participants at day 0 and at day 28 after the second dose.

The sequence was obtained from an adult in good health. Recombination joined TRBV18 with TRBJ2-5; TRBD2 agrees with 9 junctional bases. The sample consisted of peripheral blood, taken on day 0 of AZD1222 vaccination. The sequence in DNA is TGTGCCAGCTCGTCGGTTAGCGGGAGTCGAGAGACCCAGTACTTC. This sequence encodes CASSSVSGSRETQYF.